This record covers a single TCR beta chain. Antigen specificity is unknown. Using immunoSEQ multiplex PCR, the repertoire was profiled, and TCRdb retains in-frame clones only, with some absent. The sample lists over 9,000 clones, 90% to 95% occurring once. In germline, CDR1 is SGHTA, CDR2 FQGTGA. Trimming removed 5 bases from V and 1 base from J, with 12 bases in between. The CDR3 runs to 15 residues. The data derive from a study of PD-1 blockade in mismatch repair-deficient tumors. Regarding time point: approximately 9-day in vitro stimulation with candidate neoantigen peptide 3. PCR or immunohistochemistry showed mismatch repair deficiency in every enrolled patient. Each of several ELISpot-reactive candidate peptides was used for 10-day stimulation. Clone fold changes were calculated against an identical culture without peptide.

This chain joins TRBV7-3 and TRBJ2-1; D unresolved. This TCR derives from an adult with mismatch repair-deficient cancer. This specimen consisted of cells cultured in vitro, obtained from a patient treated with pembrolizumab. The CDR3 nucleotides read TGTGCCAGCAGCGTCGACGCCGATTCCTACAATGAGCAGTTCTTC. Translation gives CASSVDADSYNEQFF.